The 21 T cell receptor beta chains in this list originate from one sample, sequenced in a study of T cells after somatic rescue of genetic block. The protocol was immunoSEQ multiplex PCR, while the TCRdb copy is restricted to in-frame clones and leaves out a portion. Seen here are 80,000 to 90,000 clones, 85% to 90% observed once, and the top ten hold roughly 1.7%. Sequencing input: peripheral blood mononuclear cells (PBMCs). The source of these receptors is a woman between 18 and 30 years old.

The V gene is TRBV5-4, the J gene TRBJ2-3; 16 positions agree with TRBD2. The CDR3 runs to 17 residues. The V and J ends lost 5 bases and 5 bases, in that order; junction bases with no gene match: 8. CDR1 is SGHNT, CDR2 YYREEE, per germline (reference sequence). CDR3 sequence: CASSRGLAGGQGDTQYF. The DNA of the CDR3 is TGTGCCAGCAGTAGGGGACTAGCGGGAGGGCAGGGAGATACGCAGTATTTT.

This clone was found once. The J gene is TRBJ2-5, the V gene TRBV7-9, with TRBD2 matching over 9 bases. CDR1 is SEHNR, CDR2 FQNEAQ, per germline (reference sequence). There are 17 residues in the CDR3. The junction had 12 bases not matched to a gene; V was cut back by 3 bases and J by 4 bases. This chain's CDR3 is CASSLAGVAGEGETQYF. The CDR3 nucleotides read TGTGCCAGCAGCTTGGCCGGAGTAGCGGGAGAAGGAGAGACCCAGTACTTC.

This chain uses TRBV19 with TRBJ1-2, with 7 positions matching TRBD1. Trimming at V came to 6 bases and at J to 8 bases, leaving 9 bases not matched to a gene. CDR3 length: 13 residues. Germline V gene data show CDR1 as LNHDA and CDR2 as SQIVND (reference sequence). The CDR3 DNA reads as TGTGCCAGTAGGGGGGGACAGTATTTGGGCTACACCTTC. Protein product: CASRGGQYLGYTF.

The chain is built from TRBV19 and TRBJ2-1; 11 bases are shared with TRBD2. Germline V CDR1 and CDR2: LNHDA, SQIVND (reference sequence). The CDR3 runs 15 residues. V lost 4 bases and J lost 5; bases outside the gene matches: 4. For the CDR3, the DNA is TGTGCCAGTAGTAAGGGACTAGCGGTCCACAATGAGCAGTTCTTC. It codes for CASSKGLAVHNEQFF. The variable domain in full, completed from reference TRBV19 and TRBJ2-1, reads DGGITQSPKYLFRKEGQNVTLSCEQNLNHDAMYWYRQDPGQGLRLIYYSQIVNDFQKGDIAEGYSVSREKKESFPLTVTSAQKNPTAFYLCASSKGLAVHNEQFFGPGTRLTVL.

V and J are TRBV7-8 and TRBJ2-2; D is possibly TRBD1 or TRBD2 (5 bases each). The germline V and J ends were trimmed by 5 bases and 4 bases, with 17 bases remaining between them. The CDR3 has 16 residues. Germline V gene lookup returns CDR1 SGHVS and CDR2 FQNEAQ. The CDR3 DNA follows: TGTGCCAGCAGCGCCGGACGGGGCCGGGGCACCGGGGAGCTGTTTTTT. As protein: CASSAGRGRGTGELFF.

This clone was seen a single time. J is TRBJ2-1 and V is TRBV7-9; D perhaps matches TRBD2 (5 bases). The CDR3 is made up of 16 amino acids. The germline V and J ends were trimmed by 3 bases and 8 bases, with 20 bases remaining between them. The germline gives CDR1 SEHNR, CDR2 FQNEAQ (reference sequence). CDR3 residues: CASSFQWRAQTYEQFF. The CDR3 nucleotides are TGTGCCAGCAGCTTTCAGTGGCGGGCACAGACGTATGAGCAGTTCTTC.

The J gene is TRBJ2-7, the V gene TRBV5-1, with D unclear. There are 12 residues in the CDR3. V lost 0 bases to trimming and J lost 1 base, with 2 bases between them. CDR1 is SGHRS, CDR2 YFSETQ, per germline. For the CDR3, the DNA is TGCGCCAGCAGCTTGGAGTCCTACGAGCAGTACTTC. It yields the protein CASSLESYEQYF. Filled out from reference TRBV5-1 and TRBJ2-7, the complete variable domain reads KAGVTQTPRYLIKTRGQQVTLSCSPISGHRSVSWYQQTPGQGLQFLFEYFSETQRNKGNFPGRFSGRQFSNSRSEMNVSTLELGDSALYLCASSLESYEQYFGPGTRLTVT.

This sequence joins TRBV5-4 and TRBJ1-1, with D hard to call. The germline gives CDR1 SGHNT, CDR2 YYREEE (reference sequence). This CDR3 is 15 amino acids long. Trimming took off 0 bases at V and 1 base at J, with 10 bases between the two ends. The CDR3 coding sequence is TGTGCCAGCAGCTTGGGCGGCTTTGGGAACACTGAAGCTTTCTTT. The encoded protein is CASSLGGFGNTEAFF. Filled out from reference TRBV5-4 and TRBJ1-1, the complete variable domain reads ETGVTQSPTHLIKTRGQQVTLRCSSQSGHNTVSWYQQALGQGPQFIFQYYREEENGRGNFPPRFSGLQFPNYSSELNVNALELDDSALYLCASSLGGFGNTEAFFGQGTRLTVV.

CDR3 amino acids: CASSSLPGTGSGANVLTF. Written as DNA, the CDR3 is TGTGCCAGCTCCTCACTACCCGGGACAGGCTCTGGGGCCAACGTCCTGACTTTC. V gene TRBV18 combines with J gene TRBJ2-6; 8 bases align to TRBD1. Unmatched junction bases numbered 10, after V lost 6 bases and J lost 0 bases. The CDR3 spans 18 residues. Looked up from germline, CDR1 is KGHSH and CDR2 is LQKENI.

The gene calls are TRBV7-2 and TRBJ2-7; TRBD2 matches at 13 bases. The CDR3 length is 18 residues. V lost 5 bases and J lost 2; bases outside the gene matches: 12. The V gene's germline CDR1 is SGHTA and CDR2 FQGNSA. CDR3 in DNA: TGTGCCAGCAGCACCAGAGAACTAGCGGGAGGGAAGGCCTACGAGCAGTACTTC. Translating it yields CASSTRELAGGKAYEQYF.

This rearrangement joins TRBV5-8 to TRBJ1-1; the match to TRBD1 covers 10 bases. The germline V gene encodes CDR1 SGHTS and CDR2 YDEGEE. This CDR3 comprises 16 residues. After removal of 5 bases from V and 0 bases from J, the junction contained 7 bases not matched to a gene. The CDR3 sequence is CASRSRDRGLNTEAFF. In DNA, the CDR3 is TGTGCCAGCAGGTCCCGGGACAGGGGATTGAACACTGAAGCTTTCTTT.

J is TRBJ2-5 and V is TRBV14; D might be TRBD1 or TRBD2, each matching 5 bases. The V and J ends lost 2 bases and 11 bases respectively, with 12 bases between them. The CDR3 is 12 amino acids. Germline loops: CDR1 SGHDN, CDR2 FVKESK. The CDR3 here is CASSQLMGEQYF. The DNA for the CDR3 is TGTGCCAGCAGCCAATTAATGGGGGAGCAGTACTTC.

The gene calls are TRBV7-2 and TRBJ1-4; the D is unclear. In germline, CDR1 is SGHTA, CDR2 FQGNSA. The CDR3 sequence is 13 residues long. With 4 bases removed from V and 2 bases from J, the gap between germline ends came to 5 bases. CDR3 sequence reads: CASSYSTNEKLFF. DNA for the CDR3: TGTGCCAGCAGCTATAGCACTAATGAAAAACTGTTTTTT.

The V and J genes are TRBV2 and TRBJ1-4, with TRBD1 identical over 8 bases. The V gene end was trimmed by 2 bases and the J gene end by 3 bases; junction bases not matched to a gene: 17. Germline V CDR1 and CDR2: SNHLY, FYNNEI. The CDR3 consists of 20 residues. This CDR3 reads CASSEYWAGGSLPPNEKLFF. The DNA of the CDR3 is TGTGCCAGCAGTGAATACTGGGCAGGGGGCTCACTACCGCCTAATGAAAAACTGTTTTTT.

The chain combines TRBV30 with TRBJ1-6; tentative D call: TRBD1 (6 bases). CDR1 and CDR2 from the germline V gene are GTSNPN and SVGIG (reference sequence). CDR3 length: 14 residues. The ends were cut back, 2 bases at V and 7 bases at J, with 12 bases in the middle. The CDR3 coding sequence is TGTGCCTGGAGTACGGGCAGGGGAAATTCACCCCTCCACTTT. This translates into CAWSTGRGNSPLHF.

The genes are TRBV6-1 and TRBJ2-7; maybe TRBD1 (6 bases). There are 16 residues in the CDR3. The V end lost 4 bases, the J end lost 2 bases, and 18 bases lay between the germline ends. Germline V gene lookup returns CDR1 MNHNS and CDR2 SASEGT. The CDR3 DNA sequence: TGTGCCAGCAGTGGAACCGGGACAAGGAAGACCTACGAGCAGTACTTC. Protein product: CASSGTGTRKTYEQYF.

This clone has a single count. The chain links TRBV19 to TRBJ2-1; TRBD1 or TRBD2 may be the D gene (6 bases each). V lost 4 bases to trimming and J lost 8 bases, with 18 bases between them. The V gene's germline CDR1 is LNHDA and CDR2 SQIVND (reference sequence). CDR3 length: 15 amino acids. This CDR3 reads CASSTRGVAIHEQFF. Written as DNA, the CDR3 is TGTGCCAGTAGTACGAGGGGGGTGGCAATCCATGAGCAGTTCTTC.

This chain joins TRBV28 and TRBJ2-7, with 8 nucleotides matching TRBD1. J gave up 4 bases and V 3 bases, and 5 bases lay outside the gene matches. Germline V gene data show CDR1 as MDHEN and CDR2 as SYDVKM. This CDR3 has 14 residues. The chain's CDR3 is CASSFGGTGYEQYF. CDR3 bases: TGTGCCAGCAGTTTCGGCGGGACAGGTTACGAGCAGTACTTC. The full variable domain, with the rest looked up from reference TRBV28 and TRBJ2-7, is DVKVTQSSRYLVKRTGEKVFLECVQDMDHENMFWYRQDPGLGLRLIYFSYDVKMKEKGDIPEGYSVSREKKERFSLILESASTNQTSMYLCASSFGGTGYEQYFGPGTRLTVT.

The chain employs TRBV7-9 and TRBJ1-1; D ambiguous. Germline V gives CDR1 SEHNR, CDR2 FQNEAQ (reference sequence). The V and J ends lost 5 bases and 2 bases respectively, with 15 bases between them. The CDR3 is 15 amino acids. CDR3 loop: CASSPPWPVNTEAFF. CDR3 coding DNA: TGTGCCAGCAGCCCGCCTTGGCCGGTCAACACTGAAGCTTTCTTT. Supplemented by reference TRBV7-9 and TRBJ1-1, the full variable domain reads DTGVSQNPRHKITKRGQNVTFRCDPISEHNRLYWYRQTLGQGPEFLTYFQNEAQLEKSRLLSDRFSAERPKGSFSTLEIQRTEQGDSAMYLCASSPPWPVNTEAFFGQGTRLTVV.

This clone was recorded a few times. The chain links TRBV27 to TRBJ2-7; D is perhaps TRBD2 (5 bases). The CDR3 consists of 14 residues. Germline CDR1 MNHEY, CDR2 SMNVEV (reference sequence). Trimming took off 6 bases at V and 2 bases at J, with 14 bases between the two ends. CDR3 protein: CASSPGIRPYEQYF. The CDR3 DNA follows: TGTGCCAGCAGCCCCGGGATAAGACCCTACGAGCAGTACTTC.

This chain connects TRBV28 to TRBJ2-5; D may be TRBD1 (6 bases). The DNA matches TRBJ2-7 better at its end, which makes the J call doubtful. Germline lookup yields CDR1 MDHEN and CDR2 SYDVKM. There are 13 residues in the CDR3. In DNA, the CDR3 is TGTGCCAGCAGTTTAATTACAGGGTACGAGCAGTACTTC. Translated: CASSLITGYEQYF.